Below, 3 T cell receptor beta chains from the same sample are listed, as sequenced in a study of shared clonotypes between healthy human individuals. TCRdb's copy holds only in-frame clones and misses some; the assay was immunoSEQ multiplex PCR. Among around 2.5 million clones, approximately 93% were seen once, and the ten largest hold about 0.34%. The sample consisted of naive CD4+ T cells from PBMCs. Subset described: CD45RA+ positively selected. These receptors were obtained from a man younger than 35 in good health. Some clones in this sample may be carry-over from other donors' samples.

V and J are TRBV28 and TRBJ2-7, with 15 bases fitting TRBD2. Germline values: CDR1 MDHEN, CDR2 SYDVKM. V lost 6 bases and J lost 5; bases outside the gene matches: 8. The CDR3 is made up of 16 amino acids. CDR3 residues: CASRSGTSGRINEQYF. The DNA of the CDR3 is TGTGCCAGCAGATCCGGGACTAGCGGGAGGATCAACGAGCAGTACTTC. The full variable domain, in which reference TRBV28 and TRBJ2-7 provide the parts outside the CDR3, is DVKVTQSSRYLVKRTGEKVFLECVQDMDHENMFWYRQDPGLGLRLIYFSYDVKMKEKGDIPEGYSVSREKKERFSLILESASTNQTSMYLCASRSGTSGRINEQYFGPGTRLTVT.

The rearrangement joins TRBV28 to TRBJ2-7; D is undetermined. V was cut by 1 base and J by 0 bases, with 10 bases left in between. The CDR3 sequence is 15 residues long. Germline V gives CDR1 MDHEN, CDR2 SYDVKM. For the CDR3, the DNA is TGTGCCAGCAGTTTATCAAAACTCCTCTCCTACGAGCAGTACTTC. As protein: CASSLSKLLSYEQYF.

The chain employs TRBV7-9 and TRBJ1-1; the D gene is possibly TRBD1 (5 bases). The CDR3 spans 15 residues. V was pared by 0 bases and J by 6 bases, with 14 bases between. In germline, CDR1 is SEHNR, CDR2 FQNEAQ (reference sequence). The CDR3 spells CASSLAVSGTPEAFF. In DNA, the CDR3 is TGTGCCAGCAGCTTAGCGGTCTCGGGGACTCCTGAAGCTTTCTTT.